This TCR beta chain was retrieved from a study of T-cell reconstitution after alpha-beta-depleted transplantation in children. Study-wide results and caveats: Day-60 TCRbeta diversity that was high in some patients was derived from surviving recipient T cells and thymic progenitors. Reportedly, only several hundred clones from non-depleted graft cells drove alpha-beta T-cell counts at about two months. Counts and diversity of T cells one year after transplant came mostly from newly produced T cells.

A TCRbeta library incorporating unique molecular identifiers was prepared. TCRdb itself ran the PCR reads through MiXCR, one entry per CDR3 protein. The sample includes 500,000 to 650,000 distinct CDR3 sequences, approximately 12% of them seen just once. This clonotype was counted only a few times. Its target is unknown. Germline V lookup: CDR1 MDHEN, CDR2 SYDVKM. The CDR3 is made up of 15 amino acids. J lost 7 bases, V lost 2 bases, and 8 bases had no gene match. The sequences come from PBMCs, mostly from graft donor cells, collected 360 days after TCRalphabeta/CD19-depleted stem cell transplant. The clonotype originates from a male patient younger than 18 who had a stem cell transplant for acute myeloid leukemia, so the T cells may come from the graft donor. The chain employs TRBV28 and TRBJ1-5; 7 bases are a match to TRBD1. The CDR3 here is CASSLSIGGRQPQHF. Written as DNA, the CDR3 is TGTGCCAGCAGTTTAAGTATAGGGGGCAGGCAGCCCCAGCATTTT.